Sequencing of this T cell receptor beta chain was carried out in a study of long-term antiretroviral therapy in people with HIV. Study-wide points: In HIV, the repertoires covered a tighter span of CDR3 lengths than in controls. Across all time points, the repertoire was dominated by clones that expanded before ART. Documentation of ART adherence, viral resistance or therapy changes was absent.

Sequencing relied on immunoSEQ assay v3.0, run at survey level. Here immunoSEQ multiplex PCR was the method, and the copy in TCRdb shows in-frame clones only, minus some. The sample shows 35,000 to 40,000 clones, 94% of them seen only once. Worth noting for this clone: Its target is not known.

The receptor was isolated from a woman in her 50s with HIV. This specimen consisted of unsorted PBMCs, obtained 4.1 years after starting antiretroviral therapy.

CDR3: CASSKGQKETQYF. The DNA for the CDR3 is TGTGCCAGCAGCAAAGGACAGAAAGAGACCCAGTACTTC. The gene calls are TRBV7-3 and TRBJ2-5, with a tentative D call TRBD1 (6 bases). V dropped 5 bases and J dropped 3 bases, with 10 bases sitting between them. CDR3 length equals 13 residues. CDR1 SGHTA and CDR2 FQGTGA come from the germline V gene.